This record concerns one T cell receptor beta chain sequence. The sample is drawn from a study of blood T cell repertoires in COVID-19. After removal of 2 bases from V and 6 bases from J, the junction contained 7 bases not matched to a gene. The CDR3 extends over 15 amino acids. From germline, CDR1 is MNHNS and CDR2 SASEGT. Measured with immunoSEQ multiplex PCR; TCRdb has only the in-frame clones, and not every one. Altogether hundreds of thousands of clones are present, more than 75% being singletons, with the ten largest covering roughly 4%. The chain combines TRBV6-1 with TRBJ2-7, with TRBD1 matching 10 bases. The TCR was taken from a woman aged 45-59 years with active or convalescent COVID-19. Source material: peripheral blood. This CDR3 is CASSEKTGGWGEQYF. CDR3 nucleotide sequence: TGTGCCAGCAGTGAAAAGACAGGGGGCTGGGGCGAGCAGTACTTC.